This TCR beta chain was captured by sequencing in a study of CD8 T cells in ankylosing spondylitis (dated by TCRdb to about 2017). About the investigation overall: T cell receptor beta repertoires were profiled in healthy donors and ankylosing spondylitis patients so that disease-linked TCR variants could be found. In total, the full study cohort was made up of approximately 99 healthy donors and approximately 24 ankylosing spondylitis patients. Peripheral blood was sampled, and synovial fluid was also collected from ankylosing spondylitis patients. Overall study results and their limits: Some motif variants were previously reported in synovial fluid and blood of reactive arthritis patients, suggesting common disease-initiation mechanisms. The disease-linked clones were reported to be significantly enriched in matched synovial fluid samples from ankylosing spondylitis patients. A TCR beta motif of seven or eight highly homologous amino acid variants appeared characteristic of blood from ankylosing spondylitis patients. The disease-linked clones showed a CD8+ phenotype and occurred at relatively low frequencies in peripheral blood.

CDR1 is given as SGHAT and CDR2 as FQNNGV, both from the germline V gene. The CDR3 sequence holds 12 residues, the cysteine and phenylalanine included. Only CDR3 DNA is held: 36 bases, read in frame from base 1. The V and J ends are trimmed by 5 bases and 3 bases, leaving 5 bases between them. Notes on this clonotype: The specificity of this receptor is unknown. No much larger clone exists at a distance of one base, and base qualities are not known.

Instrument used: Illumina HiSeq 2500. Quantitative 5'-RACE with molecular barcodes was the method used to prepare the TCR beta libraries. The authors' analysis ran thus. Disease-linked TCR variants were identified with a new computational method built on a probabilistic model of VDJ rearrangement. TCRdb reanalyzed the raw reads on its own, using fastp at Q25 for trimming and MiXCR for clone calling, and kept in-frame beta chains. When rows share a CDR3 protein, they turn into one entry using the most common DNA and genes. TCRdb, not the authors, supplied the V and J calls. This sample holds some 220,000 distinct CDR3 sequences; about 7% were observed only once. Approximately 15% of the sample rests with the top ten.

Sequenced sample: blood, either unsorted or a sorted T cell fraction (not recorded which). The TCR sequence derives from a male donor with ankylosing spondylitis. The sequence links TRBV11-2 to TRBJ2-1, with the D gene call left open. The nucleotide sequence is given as TGTGCCAGCAGCAGGATCTACAATGAGCAGTTCTTC. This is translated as CASSRIYNEQFF.